These 18 T cell receptor beta chains came from one sample sequenced in a study of neurological immune-mediated disorders. TCRdb processed the 5' RACE reads anew with MiXCR; each CDR3 protein has one entry. The table lists tens of thousands of distinct CDR3 sequences, approximately 10% of them singletons. The sample was CD4+ T cells from blood. Source of these receptors: a young woman with HTLV-1-associated myelopathy (HAM/TSP).

This clonotype was counted ten times or more. The J gene is TRBJ2-3, the V gene TRBV25-1, with a tentative D call TRBD2 (5 bases). The ends were cut back, 4 bases at V and 1 base at J, with 9 bases in the middle. In germline, CDR1 is MGHDK, CDR2 SYGVNS. The CDR3 loop spans 14 amino acids. CDR3 DNA sequence: TGTGCCAGCAGTGTCGCGGGTGGCACAGATACGCAGTATTTT. This sequence encodes CASSVAGGTDTQYF.

Comment on this clonotype: The junction shows a germline mismatch at one end, possibly a read error. The rearrangement links TRBV12-3 or TRBV12-4 to TRBJ2-2, with D unresolved. CDR3 length equals 15 residues. Written as DNA, the CDR3 is TGTGACAGCAGTTTAGAGGCTGTGAACACCGGGGAGCTGTTTTTT. Its translation is CDSSLEAVNTGELFF.

This clonotype was detected ten times or more. The chain recombines TRBV6-6 with TRBJ2-1, with TRBD1 matching over 11 bases. The CDR3 is 15 residues long. V shed 3 bases and J 7 bases; nucleotides not matched to a gene: 5. Germline-derived CDR1 and CDR2 are MNHNY and SVGAGI (reference sequence). CDR3 nucleotide sequence: TGTGCCAGCAGTTATGGACAGGGGGCTTTAAATGAGCAGTTCTTC. It yields the protein CASSYGQGALNEQFF.

This clonotype was observed at least ten times. The V and J genes are TRBV11-2 and TRBJ1-2; 8 bases are shared with TRBD1. The germline V gene encodes CDR1 SGHAT and CDR2 FQNNGV. The CDR3 covers 16 residues. V shed 6 bases and J 8 bases; nucleotides not matched to a gene: 17. CDR3 region: CASRAGTGNRLEGYTF. The CDR3 DNA follows: TGTGCCAGCAGGGCCGGGACAGGAAACCGTCTTGAAGGCTACACCTTC.

Many counts were recorded for this clonotype. The chain couples TRBV7-8 to TRBJ2-1, with a possible D match to TRBD2 (5 bases). This CDR3 is built from 15 residues. Trimming took 5 bases from V and 4 from J, leaving 15 bases between them. Germline assignment: CDR1 SGHVS and CDR2 FQNEAQ. The CDR3 reads CASSGRRGTYNEQFF. CDR3 sequence (DNA): TGTGCCAGCAGCGGTCGTCGGGGTACTTACAATGAGCAGTTCTTC.

This clonotype has at least ten counts. The chain uses TRBV28 and TRBJ1-2; 10 bases align to TRBD1. Germline V gene lookup returns CDR1 MDHEN and CDR2 SYDVKM. The CDR3 has 13 residues. The V segment lost 10 bases and the J segment 7 bases; nucleotides outside the gene matches: 9. CDR3 protein: CATDRTGGFGYTF. The CDR3 DNA reads as TGTGCCACCGATAGGACAGGGGGGTTTGGCTACACCTTC.

The V gene is TRBV4-1, the J gene TRBJ1-4, with D maybe TRBD1 (5 bases). Germline V gene lookup returns CDR1 MGHRA and CDR2 YSYEKL. V was clipped by 3 bases and J by 7 bases, with 6 bases between them. The CDR3 extends over 12 amino acids. Here the CDR3 DNA reads TGCGCCAGCAGCCAGAGGGGTGAAAAACTGTTTTTT. This translates into CASSQRGEKLFF.

This clonotype was seen repeatedly, ten times or more. V usage is TRBV5-1 and J usage is TRBJ1-1, with a possible D match to TRBD1 (5 bases). Deletions cut 4 bases from V and 2 bases from J, with 15 bases between. The CDR3 is 15 amino acids. Germline V gene sequence: CDR1 SGHRS, CDR2 YFSETQ. In DNA form, the CDR3 reads TGCGCCAGCAGCGGTGATGGTCAGGGAAACACTGAAGCTTTCTTT. Protein product: CASSGDGQGNTEAFF. The entire variable domain, with the rest obtained from reference TRBV5-1 and TRBJ1-1, is as follows: KAGVTQTPRYLIKTRGQQVTLSCSPISGHRSVSWYQQTPGQGLQFLFEYFSETQRNKGNFPGRFSGRQFSNSRSEMNVSTLELGDSALYLCASSGDGQGNTEAFFGQGTRLTVV.

This clonotype was seen repeatedly, ten times or more. This chain connects TRBV20-1 to TRBJ2-7, with D tentatively TRBD2 (5 bases). V lost 0 bases to trimming and J lost 6 bases, with 6 bases between them. The CDR3 covers 11 residues. The V gene's germline CDR1 is DFQATT and CDR2 SNEGSKA (reference sequence). The CDR3 reads CSARDSGEQYF. The CDR3 DNA reads as TGCAGTGCTAGAGACAGCGGCGAGCAGTACTTC.

At least ten counts were recorded for this clonotype. The V gene is TRBV30, the J gene TRBJ1-5; D is uncertain. CDR3 length equals 14 residues. Per germline, CDR1 GTSNPN and CDR2 SVGIG (reference sequence). V was clipped by 1 base and J by 5 bases, with 12 bases between them. The CDR3 spells CAWSGPGLDQPQHF. The CDR3 DNA sequence: TGTGCCTGGAGTGGCCCCGGGCTGGATCAGCCCCAGCATTTT.

The chain joins TRBV14 to TRBJ1-6, with 7 bases matching TRBD1. Looked up from germline, CDR1 is SGHDN and CDR2 is FVKESK. Trimming cost V 4 bases and J 8 bases; bases outside gene matches: 17. CDR3 length: 18 amino acids. CDR3 nucleotides: TGTGCCAGCAGCCCAGGACAGGTTCGCGTACTGAGGGATTCACCCCTCCACTTT. Protein product: CASSPGQVRVLRDSPLHF.

This clonotype occurred many times. V and J are TRBV20-1 and TRBJ1-6, with unresolved D. CDR3 length equals 15 residues. Looked up from germline, CDR1 is DFQATT and CDR2 is SNEGSKA (reference sequence). Trimming pared 0 bases from V and 0 bases from J, leaving 6 bases between. CDR3 nucleotide sequence: TGCAGTGCTAGAGAGGGGAGCTCCTATAATTCACCCCTCCACTTT. It specifies CSAREGSSYNSPLHF.

In its sample, this clonotype was seen many times. This rearrangement joins TRBV2 to TRBJ2-1, with 8 bases matching TRBD2. Germline lookup yields CDR1 SNHLY and CDR2 FYNNEI. The CDR3 has 15 amino acids. The V and J ends lost 6 bases and 7 bases, in that order; junction bases with no gene match: 11. CDR3 nucleotides: TGTGCCAGCAGCCTCCGGGGGGGCCTTAGGAATGAGCAGTTCTTC. Translating gives CASSLRGGLRNEQFF.

This clonotype was counted ten times or more. The chain employs TRBV5-1 and TRBJ2-2; a possible D gene is TRBD2 (5 bases). V was cut by 4 bases and J by 0 bases, with 16 bases left in between. The CDR3 spans 17 residues. Looked up from germline, CDR1 is SGHRS and CDR2 is YFSETQ. CDR3 region: CASSRFGELANTGELFF. The CDR3 region has the DNA TGCGCCAGCAGCCGCTTCGGGGAACTCGCGAACACCGGGGAGCTGTTTTTT.

This clonotype was seen at least ten times. The chain couples TRBV7-3 to TRBJ1-1; D remains ambiguous. With 5 bases removed from V and 1 base from J, the gap between germline ends came to 11 bases. CDR1 and CDR2 from the germline V gene are SGHTA and FQGTGA. The length of the CDR3 is 14 residues. The CDR3 reads CASSPRGGNTEAFF. CDR3 nucleotide sequence: TGTGCCAGCAGCCCAAGAGGCGGGAACACTGAAGCTTTCTTT.

The rearrangement uses TRBV19 and TRBJ1-4; possibly TRBD1 for D (6 bases). CDR3 length equals 15 residues. V dropped 3 bases and J dropped 4 bases, with 12 bases sitting between them. Germline assignment: CDR1 LNHDA and CDR2 SQIVND (reference sequence). The CDR3 spells CASSIGQRDNEKLFF. The CDR3 DNA reads as TGTGCCAGTAGTATCGGACAGCGAGATAATGAAAAACTGTTTTTT.

This clonotype was counted ten times or more. V usage is TRBV20-1 and J usage is TRBJ2-2; 8 positions match TRBD2. From germline, CDR1 is DFQATT and CDR2 SNEGSKA (reference sequence). The CDR3 runs to 13 residues. The J segment lost 5 bases and the V segment lost 5 bases, leaving 4 bases of the junction unmatched. DNA of the CDR3: TGCAGTGCTGTTAGCGGGGTTACCGGGGAGCTGTTTTTT. It codes for CSAVSGVTGELFF.

A few counts support this clonotype. V and J are TRBV5-5 and TRBJ2-2, with 8 bases identical to TRBD1. The CDR3 is 15 residues long. Unmatched junction bases numbered 4, after V lost 1 base and J lost 5 bases. Germline CDR1 reads SGHKS; CDR2 reads YYEKEE (reference sequence). DNA for the CDR3: TGTGCCAGCAGCTTGAGTACAGGGGGGACCGGGGAGCTGTTTTTT. Amino acids: CASSLSTGGTGELFF.